This TCR beta chain was recorded in a study of technical replicates of blood from several donors. TCRdb's copy holds only in-frame clones and misses some; the assay was immunoSEQ multiplex PCR. The sample contains about 61,000 clones, less than 98% of which appear only once. The ends lost 4 bases at V and 5 bases at J; junction bases unmatched: 8. CDR3 length equals 15 residues. Germline CDR1 reads SGHDT; CDR2 reads YYEEEE. This chain uses TRBV5-6 with TRBJ1-2; 10 nucleotides agree with TRBD1. Sequencing used T cells isolated from PBMCs. This TCR was sampled from a human donor in good health. The CDR3 DNA reads TGTGCCAGCAGCCGGGGGGACAGGGGTCTTTATGGCTACACCTTC. Its protein is CASSRGDRGLYGYTF. Looking up the rest from reference TRBV5-6 and TRBJ1-2 gives the full variable domain: DAGVTQSPTHLIKTRGQQVTLRCSPKSGHDTVSWYQQALGQGPQFIFQYYEEEERQRGNFPDRFSGHQFPNYSSELNVNALLLGDSALYLCASSRGDRGLYGYTFGSGTRLTVV.